These T cell receptor beta chains were read from a single sample in a study of blood T cell repertoires in COVID-19. Sequencing used immunoSEQ multiplex PCR; TCRdb keeps in-frame clones, though not all of them. The repertoire holds some 170,000 clones, with 87% as singletons. The sample was peripheral blood. Receptor source: a woman aged 45-60 years with acute or convalescent COVID-19. The CDR3 runs from the conserved cysteine through the conserved F or W. A D gene is named only where the DNA matches it firmly. Size tells how often a clone was seen (once, few, many) or the class of an expanded clone, and some rows leave it out.

J gene: TRBJ2-4; V gene: TRBV7-9; D gene: -; clone size: -; CDR3 protein: CASSLSSTGAKNIQYF; CDR3 DNA: TGTGCCAGCAGCCTATCATCGACAGGAGCCAAAAACATTCAGTACTTC
J gene: TRBJ1-2; V gene: TRBV7-8; D gene: -; clone size: -; CDR3 protein: CASSSQGSSNYGYTF; CDR3 DNA: TGTGCCAGCAGCTCCCAGGGGTCTAGCAACTATGGCTACACCTTC
J gene: TRBJ2-1; V gene: TRBV6-5; D gene: -; clone size: -; CDR3 protein: CASTAWGRGKDEQFF; CDR3 DNA: TGTGCCAGCACTGCTTGGGGCAGGGGTAAGGATGAGCAGTTCTTC
J gene: TRBJ2-7; V gene: TRBV6-1; D gene: TRBD2; clone size: -; CDR3 protein: CASSARWEGQGNEQYF; CDR3 DNA: TGTGCCAGCAGTGCTAGGTGGGAGGGCCAAGGTAACGAGCAGTACTTC
J gene: TRBJ2-7; V gene: TRBV30; D gene: -; clone size: -; CDR3 protein: CAWSGGIGYEQYF; CDR3 DNA: TGTGCCTGGAGCGGAGGGATAGGGTACGAGCAGTACTTC
J gene: TRBJ1-1; V gene: TRBV11-2; D gene: -; clone size: -; CDR3 protein: CASSQQGRQTEAFF; CDR3 DNA: TGTGCCAGCAGCCAGCAGGGCAGACAAACTGAAGCTTTCTTT
J gene: TRBJ2-5; V gene: TRBV10-1; D gene: -; clone size: -; CDR3 protein: CASSPGIQETQYF; CDR3 DNA: TGCGCCAGCAGTCCTGGCATTCAAGAGACCCAGTACTTC
J gene: TRBJ2-1; V gene: TRBV18; D gene: TRBD2; clone size: few; CDR3 protein: CASSTRTSGRDNEQFF; CDR3 DNA: TGTGCCAGCTCCACCAGAACTAGCGGGAGGGACAATGAGCAGTTCTTC
J gene: TRBJ2-7; V gene: TRBV9; D gene: TRBD1; clone size: -; CDR3 protein: CASSVADRDRSYEQYF; CDR3 DNA: TGTGCCAGCAGCGTAGCCGACCGGGACAGGTCCTACGAGCAGTACTTC
J gene: TRBJ1-2; V gene: TRBV6-4; D gene: -; clone size: -; CDR3 protein: CASSDSAGAPGGYTF; CDR3 DNA: TGTGCCAGCAGTGACTCGGCGGGGGCCCCAGGTGGCTACACCTTC
J gene: TRBJ1-6; V gene: TRBV7-9; D gene: -; clone size: -; CDR3 protein: CASSSTDSPLHF; CDR3 DNA: TGTGCCAGCAGTTCGACAGATTCACCCCTCCACTTT
J gene: TRBJ2-7; V gene: TRBV18; D gene: -; clone size: -; CDR3 protein: CASSPRPGVYEQYF; CDR3 DNA: TGTGCCAGCTCACCACGCCCCGGGGTCTACGAGCAGTACTTC
J gene: TRBJ2-5; V gene: TRBV6-1; D gene: -; clone size: -; CDR3 protein: CASSDLGASRETQYF; CDR3 DNA: TGTGCCAGCAGTGATCTGGGGGCGAGTAGGGAGACCCAGTACTTC
J gene: TRBJ2-7; V gene: TRBV6-2/TRBV6-3; D gene: TRBD1; clone size: -; CDR3 protein: CASSWTGPFDEQYF; CDR3 DNA: TGTGCCAGCAGTTGGACAGGGCCGTTTGACGAGCAGTACTTC
J gene: TRBJ2-5; V gene: TRBV24-1; D gene: TRBD2; clone size: -; CDR3 protein: CATSESLAGERETQYF; CDR3 DNA: TGTGCCACCAGTGAGTCTCTAGCGGGGGAACGAGAGACCCAGTACTTC
J gene: TRBJ1-1; V gene: TRBV5-1; D gene: -; clone size: -; CDR3 protein: CASSLAVGANTEAFF; CDR3 DNA: TGCGCCAGCAGCTTGGCTGTGGGGGCGAACACTGAAGCTTTCTTT
J gene: TRBJ1-2; V gene: TRBV30; D gene: -; clone size: -; CDR3 protein: CAWSPPWSDGYTF; CDR3 DNA: TGTGCCTGGAGCCCACCCTGGTCGGATGGCTACACCTTC
J gene: TRBJ1-1; V gene: TRBV10-3; D gene: TRBD1; clone size: few; CDR3 protein: CATTTGAKSKTEAFF; CDR3 DNA: TGTGCCACGACTACAGGGGCGAAGAGTAAGACTGAAGCTTTCTTT
J gene: TRBJ2-7; V gene: TRBV27; D gene: TRBD1; clone size: -; CDR3 protein: CASSSWTGSYEQYF; CDR3 DNA: TGTGCCAGCAGTTCGTGGACAGGGTCCTACGAGCAGTACTTC
J gene: TRBJ1-1; V gene: TRBV18; D gene: TRBD1; clone size: -; CDR3 protein: CASSATPGQMNTEAFF; CDR3 DNA: TGTGCCAGCTCAGCCACGCCGGGACAGATGAACACTGAAGCTTTCTTT
J gene: TRBJ2-7; V gene: TRBV9; D gene: TRBD2; clone size: -; CDR3 protein: CASSGGLEYDEQYF; CDR3 DNA: TGTGCCAGCAGCGGGGGACTAGAATATGACGAGCAGTACTTC
J gene: TRBJ2-7; V gene: TRBV7-2; D gene: TRBD1; clone size: -; CDR3 protein: CASSLTGAYEQYF; CDR3 DNA: TGTGCCAGCAGCTTAACAGGGGCCTACGAGCAGTACTTC
J gene: TRBJ2-2; V gene: TRBV4-2; D gene: TRBD2; clone size: once; CDR3 protein: CASSQEAGGSNTGELFF; CDR3 DNA: TGTGCCAGCAGCCAGGAGGCGGGGGGTTCGAACACCGGGGAGCTGTTTTTT
J gene: TRBJ1-1; V gene: TRBV6-5; D gene: -; clone size: once; CDR3 protein: CASSYETGITEAFF; CDR3 DNA: TGTGCCAGCAGTTACGAAACAGGGATTACTGAAGCTTTCTTT
J gene: TRBJ2-7; V gene: TRBV19; D gene: TRBD2; clone size: -; CDR3 protein: CASSITDLAGDEQYF; CDR3 DNA: TGTGCCAGTAGTATAACGGACCTAGCGGGAGACGAGCAGTACTTC
J gene: TRBJ2-2; V gene: TRBV5-1; D gene: TRBD2; clone size: few; CDR3 protein: CASSAGLAPGELFF; CDR3 DNA: TGCGCCAGCAGCGCGGGACTAGCCCCCGGGGAGCTGTTTTTT
J gene: TRBJ2-5; V gene: TRBV7-2; D gene: TRBD2; clone size: once; CDR3 protein: CASSSEPGLETTQYF; CDR3 DNA: TGTGCCAGCAGCTCCGAGCCGGGACTAGAAACGACCCAGTACTTC
J gene: TRBJ2-3; V gene: TRBV6-2/TRBV6-3; D gene: TRBD1; clone size: -; CDR3 protein: CASSPGQGTDTQYF; CDR3 DNA: TGTGCCAGCAGTCCGGGACAGGGCACAGATACGCAGTATTTT
J gene: TRBJ1-6; V gene: TRBV5-4; D gene: -; clone size: -; CDR3 protein: CASSTEGSGSPLHF; CDR3 DNA: TGTGCCAGCAGCACGGAGGGTTCAGGTTCACCCCTCCACTTT
J gene: TRBJ2-4; V gene: TRBV29-1; D gene: -; clone size: -; CDR3 protein: CSVEGRVGTKNIQYF; CDR3 DNA: TGCAGCGTTGAAGGCAGGGTGGGAACCAAAAACATTCAGTACTTC
J gene: TRBJ2-2; V gene: TRBV2; D gene: TRBD1; clone size: -; CDR3 protein: CASSLQGANTGELFF; CDR3 DNA: TGTGCCAGCAGTTTACAGGGGGCGAACACCGGGGAGCTGTTTTTT
J gene: TRBJ1-4; V gene: TRBV21-1; D gene: -; clone size: -; CDR3 protein: CASSEGQGREKLFF; CDR3 DNA: TGTGCCAGCAGCGAAGGACAGGGTCGGGAAAAACTGTTTTTT
J gene: TRBJ1-1; V gene: TRBV7-9; D gene: TRBD1; clone size: few; CDR3 protein: CASSPRTGRNTEAFF; CDR3 DNA: TGTGCCAGCAGCCCCCGGACAGGGCGGAACACTGAAGCTTTCTTT
J gene: TRBJ2-1; V gene: TRBV27; D gene: TRBD1; clone size: -; CDR3 protein: CASRTTGGPYNEQFF; CDR3 DNA: TGTGCCAGCAGGACGACAGGGGGACCATACAATGAGCAGTTCTTC
J gene: TRBJ2-5; V gene: TRBV6-5; D gene: TRBD1; clone size: -; CDR3 protein: CASSSGVTGQETQYF; CDR3 DNA: TGTGCCAGCAGTTCCGGGGTGACAGGGCAAGAGACCCAGTACTTC
J gene: TRBJ1-4; V gene: TRBV12-5; D gene: -; clone size: -; CDR3 protein: CASGTPPMDSEEKLFF; CDR3 DNA: TGTGCTAGTGGTACGCCTCCCATGGACAGCGAGGAAAAACTGTTTTTT
J gene: TRBJ2-4; V gene: TRBV7-9; D gene: -; clone size: many; CDR3 protein: CASSAAAGTAKNIQYF; CDR3 DNA: TGTGCCAGCAGCGCCGCGGCAGGGACTGCCAAAAACATTCAGTACTTC
J gene: TRBJ2-5; V gene: TRBV5-5; D gene: -; clone size: -; CDR3 protein: CASSLGLIQETQYF; CDR3 DNA: TGTGCCAGCAGCTTAGGACTGATCCAAGAGACCCAGTACTTC
J gene: TRBJ2-3; V gene: TRBV7-9; D gene: TRBD2; clone size: few; CDR3 protein: CASSLFLAAGIDTQYF; CDR3 DNA: TGTGCCAGCAGCTTATTCCTAGCGGCGGGCATAGATACGCAGTATTTT
J gene: TRBJ1-1; V gene: TRBV3-1/TRBV3-2; D gene: -; clone size: -; CDR3 protein: CASSARTEAFF; CDR3 DNA: TGTGCCAGCAGCGCCCGGACAGAAGCTTTCTTT
J gene: TRBJ2-5; V gene: TRBV5-1; D gene: TRBD2; clone size: -; CDR3 protein: CASSPSGALETQYF; CDR3 DNA: TGCGCCAGCAGCCCTAGCGGGGCCCTAGAGACCCAGTACTTC
J gene: TRBJ1-2; V gene: TRBV29-1; D gene: -; clone size: -; CDR3 protein: CSASLHFQGNGYTF; CDR3 DNA: TGCAGCGCCAGCCTCCACTTCCAGGGAAATGGCTACACCTTC
J gene: TRBJ2-5; V gene: TRBV18; D gene: TRBD1; clone size: -; CDR3 protein: CASSVRTGLETQYF; CDR3 DNA: TGTGCCAGCTCAGTTAGGACAGGGCTCGAGACCCAGTACTTC
J gene: TRBJ1-4; V gene: TRBV19; D gene: -; clone size: -; CDR3 protein: CASGSGGGPEELFF; CDR3 DNA: TGTGCCAGCGGCTCCGGGGGGGGCCCTGAGGAACTGTTTTTT
J gene: TRBJ1-2; V gene: TRBV7-2; D gene: -; clone size: once; CDR3 protein: CASSYLSGNYGYTF; CDR3 DNA: TGTGCCAGCAGCTACCTCTCGGGTAACTATGGCTACACCTTC
J gene: TRBJ2-3; V gene: TRBV5-8; D gene: TRBD2; clone size: -; CDR3 protein: CASSGVAGSRADTQYF; CDR3 DNA: TGTGCCAGCAGCGGCGTAGCGGGGAGTAGGGCAGATACGCAGTATTTT
J gene: TRBJ1-5; V gene: TRBV19; D gene: -; clone size: -; CDR3 protein: CASSIQGKNQPQHF; CDR3 DNA: TGTGCCAGTAGTATTCAGGGTAAGAATCAGCCCCAGCATTTT
J gene: TRBJ2-1; V gene: TRBV27; D gene: -; clone size: -; CDR3 protein: CASSLSAGKDEQFF; CDR3 DNA: TGTGCCAGCAGTTTAAGCGCGGGTAAAGATGAGCAGTTCTTC
J gene: TRBJ2-1; V gene: TRBV30; D gene: TRBD2; clone size: few; CDR3 protein: CAWSPGGAGGHEQFF; CDR3 DNA: TGTGCCTGGAGTCCAGGCGGAGCGGGAGGACATGAGCAGTTCTTC
J gene: TRBJ2-7; V gene: TRBV6-5; D gene: -; clone size: -; CDR3 protein: CASSYSDRLSSYEQYF; CDR3 DNA: TGTGCCAGCAGTTACTCAGACAGGCTAAGCTCCTACGAGCAGTACTTC
J gene: TRBJ2-1; V gene: TRBV5-1; D gene: TRBD2; clone size: -; CDR3 protein: CASTISGRADNEQFF; CDR3 DNA: TGCGCCAGCACCATTAGCGGGAGGGCCGATAATGAGCAGTTCTTC
J gene: TRBJ2-1; V gene: TRBV5-1; D gene: TRBD2; clone size: -; CDR3 protein: CASSLSLAGGNEQFF; CDR3 DNA: TGCGCCAGCAGCCTCTCGCTAGCGGGAGGGAATGAGCAGTTCTTC
J gene: TRBJ2-1; V gene: TRBV5-1; D gene: -; clone size: once; CDR3 protein: CASSEVDNEQFF; CDR3 DNA: TGCGCCAGCAGTGAGGTGGACAATGAGCAGTTCTTC
J gene: TRBJ1-1; V gene: TRBV27; D gene: -; clone size: -; CDR3 protein: CASSFSRGTEAFF; CDR3 DNA: TGTGCCAGCAGTTTTTCCAGGGGCACTGAAGCTTTCTTT
J gene: TRBJ2-5; V gene: TRBV7-2; D gene: TRBD1; clone size: -; CDR3 protein: CASSSPKQGFSETQYF; CDR3 DNA: TGTGCCAGCAGCTCCCCGAAACAGGGGTTCTCAGAGACCCAGTACTTC
J gene: TRBJ2-1; V gene: TRBV4-1; D gene: TRBD2; clone size: -; CDR3 protein: CASSQDGLAGFSYNEQFF; CDR3 DNA: TGCGCCAGCAGCCAAGACGGACTAGCGGGCTTCTCCTACAATGAGCAGTTCTTC
J gene: TRBJ2-2; V gene: TRBV3-1/TRBV3-2; D gene: -; clone size: -; CDR3 protein: CASSQAAITTGELFF; CDR3 DNA: TGTGCCAGCAGCCAAGCCGCGATAACCACCGGGGAGCTGTTTTTT
J gene: TRBJ1-4; V gene: TRBV9; D gene: -; clone size: -; CDR3 protein: CASSVVGDKNEKLFF; CDR3 DNA: TGTGCCAGCAGCGTAGTAGGGGATAAGAATGAAAAACTGTTTTTT
J gene: TRBJ1-5; V gene: TRBV19; D gene: -; clone size: -; CDR3 protein: CASIQQGDQPQHF; CDR3 DNA: TGTGCCAGTATACAACAGGGAGATCAGCCCCAGCATTTT
J gene: TRBJ1-6; V gene: TRBV6-6; D gene: TRBD1; clone size: -; CDR3 protein: CASSRTGNNSPLHF; CDR3 DNA: TGTGCCAGCAGTCGGACAGGGAACAATTCACCCCTCCACTTT